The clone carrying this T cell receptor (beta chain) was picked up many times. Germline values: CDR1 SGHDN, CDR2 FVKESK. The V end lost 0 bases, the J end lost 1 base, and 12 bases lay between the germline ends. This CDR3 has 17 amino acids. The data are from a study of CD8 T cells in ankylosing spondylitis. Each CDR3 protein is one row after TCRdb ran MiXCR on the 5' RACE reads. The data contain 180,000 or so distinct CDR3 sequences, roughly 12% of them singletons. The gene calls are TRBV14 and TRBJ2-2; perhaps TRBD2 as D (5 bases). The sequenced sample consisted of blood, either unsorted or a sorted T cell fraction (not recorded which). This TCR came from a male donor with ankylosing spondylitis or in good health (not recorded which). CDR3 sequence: CASSQDYATMNTGELFF. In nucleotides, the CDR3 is TGTGCCAGCAGCCAAGATTATGCGACTATGAACACCGGGGAGCTGTTTTTT.